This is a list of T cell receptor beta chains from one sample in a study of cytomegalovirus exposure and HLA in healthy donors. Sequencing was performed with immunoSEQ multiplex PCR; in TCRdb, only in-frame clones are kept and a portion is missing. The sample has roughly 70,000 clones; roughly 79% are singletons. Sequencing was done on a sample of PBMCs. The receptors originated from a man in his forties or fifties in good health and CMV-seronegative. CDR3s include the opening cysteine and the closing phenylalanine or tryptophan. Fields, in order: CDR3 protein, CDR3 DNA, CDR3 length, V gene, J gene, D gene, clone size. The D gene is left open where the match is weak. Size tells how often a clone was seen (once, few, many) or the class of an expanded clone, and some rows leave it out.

CDR3aa: CAISGIGTGAEQYF; CDR3nt: TGTGCCATCAGTGGAATTGGGACAGGGGCCGAGCAGTACTTC; len: 14; v_gene: TRBV10-3; j_gene: TRBJ2-7; d_gene: TRBD1; abundance: -
CDR3aa: CASSTTGTGHYNEQFF; CDR3nt: TGCGCCAGCAGCACAACCGGGACAGGTCACTACAATGAGCAGTTCTTC; len: 16; v_gene: TRBV5-1; j_gene: TRBJ2-1; d_gene: TRBD1; abundance: -
CDR3aa: CAIRDGGVRAFF; CDR3nt: TGTGCCATCAGGGACGGGGGGGTGCGAGCTTTCTTT; len: 12; v_gene: TRBV10-3; j_gene: TRBJ1-1; d_gene: -; abundance: -
CDR3aa: CASSVTSTAETQYF; CDR3nt: TGTGCCAGCAGCGTGACAAGCACCGCAGAGACCCAGTACTTC; len: 14; v_gene: TRBV9; j_gene: TRBJ2-5; d_gene: -; abundance: -
CDR3aa: CASSYGQGPLKQPQHF; CDR3nt: TGTGCCAGCAGCTACGGACAGGGGCCCCTGAAGCAGCCCCAGCATTTT; len: 16; v_gene: TRBV7-9; j_gene: TRBJ1-5; d_gene: TRBD1; abundance: -
CDR3aa: CASSPETGVGNQPQHF; CDR3nt: TGTGCCAGCAGCCCCGAAACAGGGGTCGGGAATCAGCCCCAGCATTTT; len: 16; v_gene: TRBV7-9; j_gene: TRBJ1-5; d_gene: TRBD1; abundance: -
CDR3aa: CASRSTGAYEQYF; CDR3nt: TGTGCCAGCCGCTCGACAGGGGCCTACGAGCAGTACTTC; len: 13; v_gene: TRBV28; j_gene: TRBJ2-7; d_gene: TRBD1; abundance: -
CDR3aa: CSVGTGGQNQPQHF; CDR3nt: TGCAGCGTTGGAACAGGGGGACAAAATCAGCCCCAGCATTTT; len: 14; v_gene: TRBV29-1; j_gene: TRBJ1-5; d_gene: TRBD1; abundance: -
CDR3aa: CAISGRLASDTQYF; CDR3nt: TGTGCCATCAGTGGGAGACTAGCATCCGATACGCAGTATTTT; len: 14; v_gene: TRBV10-3; j_gene: TRBJ2-3; d_gene: TRBD2; abundance: few
CDR3aa: CASSDRPGADTQYF; CDR3nt: TGCGCCAGCAGTGACCGGCCGGGAGCAGATACGCAGTATTTT; len: 14; v_gene: TRBV10-1; j_gene: TRBJ2-3; d_gene: -; abundance: -
CDR3aa: CASTRRETYEQYF; CDR3nt: TGTGCCTCCACGCGTCGGGAAACCTACGAGCAGTACTTC; len: 13; v_gene: TRBV6-5; j_gene: TRBJ2-7; d_gene: -; abundance: -
CDR3aa: CASSLAGLGGDIDTQYF; CDR3nt: TGTGCCAGCAGCTTGGCCGGGCTAGGGGGAGACATTGATACGCAGTATTTT; len: 17; v_gene: TRBV5-4; j_gene: TRBJ2-3; d_gene: -; abundance: -
CDR3aa: CASSLAIPDYYNEQFF; CDR3nt: TGTGCCAGCTCCCTGGCCATTCCCGATTACTACAATGAGCAGTTCTTC; len: 16; v_gene: TRBV18; j_gene: TRBJ2-1; d_gene: -; abundance: -
CDR3aa: CASSYLGQGTPEQFF; CDR3nt: TGTGCCAGCAGTTACCTGGGACAGGGGACCCCTGAGCAGTTCTTC; len: 15; v_gene: TRBV6-5; j_gene: TRBJ2-1; d_gene: TRBD1; abundance: -
CDR3aa: CASTETGGAQDTEAFF; CDR3nt: TGCGCCAGCACCGAGACAGGGGGGGCTCAAGACACTGAAGCTTTCTTT; len: 16; v_gene: TRBV5-1; j_gene: TRBJ1-1; d_gene: TRBD1; abundance: -
CDR3aa: CASGTPVNTIYF; CDR3nt: TGTGCTAGTGGTACCCCGGTTAACACCATATATTTT; len: 12; v_gene: TRBV12-5; j_gene: TRBJ1-3; d_gene: -; abundance: -
CDR3aa: CASSYSLAGVYEQYF; CDR3nt: TGTGCCAGCAGTTACTCCTTGGCAGGGGTCTACGAGCAGTACTTC; len: 15; v_gene: TRBV6-5; j_gene: TRBJ2-7; d_gene: -; abundance: once
CDR3aa: CAWSRDTQYF; CDR3nt: TGTGCCTGGAGTCGAGATACGCAGTATTTT; len: 10; v_gene: TRBV30; j_gene: TRBJ2-3; d_gene: -; abundance: few
CDR3aa: CATSPGVGTAFTGELFF; CDR3nt: TGTGCCACCAGCCCGGGGGTCGGGACAGCATTCACCGGGGAGCTGTTTTTT; len: 17; v_gene: TRBV15; j_gene: TRBJ2-2; d_gene: -; abundance: -
CDR3aa: CASSLSGRLPEAFF; CDR3nt: TGTGCCAGCAGCCTAAGTGGGAGGTTGCCTGAAGCTTTCTTT; len: 14; v_gene: TRBV7-8; j_gene: TRBJ1-1; d_gene: -; abundance: -
CDR3aa: CASSLSGGLGYGYTF; CDR3nt: TGTGCCAGCAGCTTGTCCGGGGGGTTGGGCTATGGCTACACCTTC; len: 15; v_gene: TRBV5-4; j_gene: TRBJ1-2; d_gene: -; abundance: -
CDR3aa: CASSVLGGYGYTF; CDR3nt: TGTGCCAGCAGTGTGCTAGGGGGTTATGGCTACACCTTC; len: 13; v_gene: TRBV2; j_gene: TRBJ1-2; d_gene: -; abundance: once
CDR3aa: CSVGGIEAFF; CDR3nt: TGCAGCGTGGGAGGGATAGAAGCTTTCTTT; len: 10; v_gene: TRBV29-1; j_gene: TRBJ1-1; d_gene: -; abundance: -
CDR3aa: CASSPETENTEAFF; CDR3nt: TGTGCCAGCAGTCCGGAGACAGAGAACACTGAAGCTTTCTTT; len: 14; v_gene: TRBV6-5; j_gene: TRBJ1-1; d_gene: -; abundance: -
CDR3aa: CASTNQVTESYEQYF; CDR3nt: TGTGCCAGCACAAACCAGGTGACAGAGTCCTACGAGCAGTACTTC; len: 15; v_gene: TRBV5-5; j_gene: TRBJ2-7; d_gene: -; abundance: -
CDR3aa: CSALLDYEQYF; CDR3nt: TGCAGTGCTCTACTAGACTACGAGCAGTACTTC; len: 11; v_gene: TRBV20-1; j_gene: TRBJ2-7; d_gene: -; abundance: -
CDR3aa: CASRPGLADTQYF; CDR3nt: TGTGCCAGCAGGCCTGGACTAGCGGATACGCAGTATTTT; len: 13; v_gene: TRBV28; j_gene: TRBJ2-3; d_gene: TRBD2; abundance: -
CDR3aa: CASTSGENTEAFF; CDR3nt: TGTGCCAGCACATCGGGGGAGAACACTGAAGCTTTCTTT; len: 13; v_gene: TRBV18; j_gene: TRBJ1-1; d_gene: -; abundance: once
CDR3aa: CASSPGLAGATSTDTQYF; CDR3nt: TGTGCCAGCAGCCCGGGACTAGCGGGGGCAACTAGCACAGATACGCAGTATTTT; len: 18; v_gene: TRBV5-4; j_gene: TRBJ2-3; d_gene: TRBD2; abundance: -
CDR3aa: CASSLRAGVTDTQYF; CDR3nt: TGCGCCAGCAGCCTGCGAGCGGGAGTTACAGATACGCAGTATTTT; len: 15; v_gene: TRBV5-1; j_gene: TRBJ2-3; d_gene: TRBD2; abundance: -
CDR3aa: CASSLGAYNEKLFF; CDR3nt: TGTGCCAGCAGTTTGGGGGCTTATAATGAAAAACTGTTTTTT; len: 14; v_gene: TRBV27; j_gene: TRBJ1-4; d_gene: -; abundance: -
CDR3aa: CASSPQGDIQYF; CDR3nt: TGTGCCAGCTCACCACAGGGGGACATTCAGTACTTC; len: 12; v_gene: TRBV18; j_gene: TRBJ2-4; d_gene: -; abundance: -
CDR3aa: CASSPAGRPQETQYF; CDR3nt: TGTGCCAGTAGTCCCGCGGGGCGGCCTCAAGAGACCCAGTACTTC; len: 15; v_gene: TRBV19; j_gene: TRBJ2-5; d_gene: -; abundance: -
CDR3aa: CASSMPGWYGYTF; CDR3nt: TGTGCCAGTAGTATGCCGGGTTGGTATGGCTACACCTTC; len: 13; v_gene: TRBV19; j_gene: TRBJ1-2; d_gene: -; abundance: -
CDR3aa: CAWSDKVPLTGREQYF; CDR3nt: TGTGCCTGGAGTGATAAGGTTCCCCTGACAGGCCGCGAGCAGTACTTC; len: 16; v_gene: TRBV30; j_gene: TRBJ2-7; d_gene: -; abundance: -
CDR3aa: CASSRQGVEGYTF; CDR3nt: TGTGCCAGCAGTCGACAGGGGGTGGAGGGCTACACCTTC; len: 13; v_gene: TRBV7-9; j_gene: TRBJ1-2; d_gene: TRBD1; abundance: -
CDR3aa: CSVRHGGSSYEQYF; CDR3nt: TGCAGCGTCCGTCATGGCGGGAGCTCCTACGAGCAGTACTTC; len: 14; v_gene: TRBV29-1; j_gene: TRBJ2-7; d_gene: TRBD2; abundance: -
CDR3aa: CASTYNSLAGNTIYF; CDR3nt: TGTGCCAGCACCTATAACAGTCTTGCTGGAAACACCATATATTTT; len: 15; v_gene: TRBV7-9; j_gene: TRBJ1-3; d_gene: -; abundance: -
CDR3aa: CASSTPRVNTEAFF; CDR3nt: TGTGCCAGTAGTACACCCAGGGTGAACACTGAAGCTTTCTTT; len: 14; v_gene: TRBV19; j_gene: TRBJ1-1; d_gene: -; abundance: -
CDR3aa: CASTQGARYTGELFF; CDR3nt: TGTGCCAGCACCCAAGGGGCGCGTTACACCGGGGAGCTGTTTTTT; len: 15; v_gene: TRBV6-5; j_gene: TRBJ2-2; d_gene: -; abundance: -
CDR3aa: CASSTRGSNQPQHF; CDR3nt: TGTGCCAGTAGTACCAGGGGTAGCAATCAGCCCCAGCATTTT; len: 14; v_gene: TRBV19; j_gene: TRBJ1-5; d_gene: -; abundance: -
CDR3aa: CASSPRDSLQPQHF; CDR3nt: TGTGCCAGCAGTCCGAGGGACAGCCTTCAGCCCCAGCATTTT; len: 14; v_gene: TRBV27; j_gene: TRBJ1-5; d_gene: TRBD1; abundance: -
CDR3aa: CASSQGQGSSNQPQHF; CDR3nt: TGTGCCAGCAGCCAAGGGCAGGGGTCTAGCAATCAGCCCCAGCATTTT; len: 16; v_gene: TRBV4-2; j_gene: TRBJ1-5; d_gene: -; abundance: -
CDR3aa: CASSSHGTGEGEQYF; CDR3nt: TGTGCCAGCAGTTCCCACGGGACAGGGGAAGGCGAGCAGTACTTC; len: 15; v_gene: TRBV27; j_gene: TRBJ2-7; d_gene: TRBD1; abundance: -
CDR3aa: CASSFPLLSSGPNTGELFF; CDR3nt: TGTGCCAGCAGCTTTCCCCTCCTTTCTAGCGGGCCCAATACCGGGGAGCTGTTTTTT; len: 19; v_gene: TRBV7-9; j_gene: TRBJ2-2; d_gene: TRBD2; abundance: -
CDR3aa: CASSPDKTSGNTIYF; CDR3nt: TGTGCCAGCAGTCCCGACAAAACCTCTGGAAACACCATATATTTT; len: 15; v_gene: TRBV28; j_gene: TRBJ1-3; d_gene: -; abundance: -
CDR3aa: CASSGTGEDYEQYF; CDR3nt: TGTGCCAGCAGCGGAACAGGGGAAGACTACGAGCAGTACTTC; len: 14; v_gene: TRBV27; j_gene: TRBJ2-7; d_gene: TRBD1; abundance: -
CDR3aa: CASSLVGGQRNTEAFF; CDR3nt: TGTGCCAGCAGCTTAGTTGGGGGACAGCGGAACACTGAAGCTTTCTTT; len: 16; v_gene: TRBV11-2; j_gene: TRBJ1-1; d_gene: TRBD1; abundance: -
CDR3aa: CAWSVRGGARQPQHF; CDR3nt: TGTGCCTGGAGTGTACGGGGAGGGGCAAGGCAGCCCCAGCATTTT; len: 15; v_gene: TRBV30; j_gene: TRBJ1-5; d_gene: -; abundance: -